This entry concerns a single TCR beta chain. This sample was included in a study of control samples from healthy donors and cancer patients. Using immunoSEQ multiplex PCR, the repertoire was profiled, and TCRdb retains in-frame clones only, with some absent. The sample has approximately 150,000 clones; 94% are singletons. This CDR3 is built from 14 residues. CDR1 MNHEY and CDR2 SMNVEV come from the germline V gene (reference sequence). V was pared by 5 bases and J by 4 bases, with 4 bases of the junction left unmatched. The chain links TRBV27 to TRBJ2-2, with 7 nucleotides matching TRBD1. This TCR derives from a young woman in good health. The sequenced sample consisted of blood. CDR3: CASSINRGTGELFF. Here the CDR3 DNA reads TGTGCCAGCAGTATTAACAGGGGCACCGGGGAGCTGTTTTTT.